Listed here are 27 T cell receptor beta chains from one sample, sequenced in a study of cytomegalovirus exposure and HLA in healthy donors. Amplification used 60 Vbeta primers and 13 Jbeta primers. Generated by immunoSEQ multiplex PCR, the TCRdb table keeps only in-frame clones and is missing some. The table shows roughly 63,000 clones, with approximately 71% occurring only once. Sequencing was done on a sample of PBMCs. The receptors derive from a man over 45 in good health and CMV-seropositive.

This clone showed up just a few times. The CDR3 here is CASSFSSGGVYEQYF. The CDR3 coding sequence is TGTGCCAGCAGTTTTAGCAGCGGGGGTGTTTACGAGCAGTACTTC. The rearrangement uses TRBV27 and TRBJ2-7, with TRBD2 matching 8 bases. The V gene end was trimmed by 3 bases and the J gene end by 4 bases; junction bases not matched to a gene: 8. The CDR3 is made up of 15 amino acids. The germline V gene encodes CDR1 MNHEY and CDR2 SMNVEV (reference sequence).

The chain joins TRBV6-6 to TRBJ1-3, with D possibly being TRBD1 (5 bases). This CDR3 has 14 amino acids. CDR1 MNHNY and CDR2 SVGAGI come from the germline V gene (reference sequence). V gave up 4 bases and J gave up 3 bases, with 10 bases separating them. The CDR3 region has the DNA TGTGCCAGCAGTTCCCAGGGTTTTGGAAACACCATATATTTT. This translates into CASSSQGFGNTIYF.

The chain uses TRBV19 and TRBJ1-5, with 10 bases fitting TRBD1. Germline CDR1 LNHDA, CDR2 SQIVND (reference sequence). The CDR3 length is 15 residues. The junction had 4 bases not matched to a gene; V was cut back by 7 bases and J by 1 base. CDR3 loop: CASTRDRGSNQPQHF. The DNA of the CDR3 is TGTGCCAGTACCAGGGACAGGGGAAGCAATCAGCCCCAGCATTTT.

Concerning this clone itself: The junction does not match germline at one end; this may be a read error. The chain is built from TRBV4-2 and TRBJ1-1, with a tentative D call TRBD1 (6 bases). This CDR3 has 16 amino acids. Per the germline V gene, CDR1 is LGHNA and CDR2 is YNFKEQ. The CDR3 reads CDSSQASGVMNTEAFF. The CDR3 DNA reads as TGTGACAGCAGCCAGGCCTCAGGGGTTATGAACACTGAAGCTTTCTTT.

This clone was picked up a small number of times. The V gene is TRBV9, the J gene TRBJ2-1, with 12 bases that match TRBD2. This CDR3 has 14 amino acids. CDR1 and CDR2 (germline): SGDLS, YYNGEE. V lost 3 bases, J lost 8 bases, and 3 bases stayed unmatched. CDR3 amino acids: CASSGGTSGYEQFF. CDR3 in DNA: TGTGCCAGCAGCGGTGGGACTAGCGGGTATGAGCAGTTCTTC. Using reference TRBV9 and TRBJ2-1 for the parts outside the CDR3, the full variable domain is DSGVTQTPKHLITATGQRVTLRCSPRSGDLSVYWYQQSLDQGLQFLIQYYNGEERAKGNILERFSAQQFPDLHSELNLSSLELGDSALYFCASSGGTSGYEQFFGPGTRLTVL.

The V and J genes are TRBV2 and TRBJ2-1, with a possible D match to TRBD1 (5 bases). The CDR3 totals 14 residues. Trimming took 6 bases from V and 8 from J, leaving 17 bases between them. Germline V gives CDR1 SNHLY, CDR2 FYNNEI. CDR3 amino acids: CASRFLLGVYEQFF. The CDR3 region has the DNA TGTGCCAGCAGGTTTCTGTTAGGGGTCTATGAGCAGTTCTTC.

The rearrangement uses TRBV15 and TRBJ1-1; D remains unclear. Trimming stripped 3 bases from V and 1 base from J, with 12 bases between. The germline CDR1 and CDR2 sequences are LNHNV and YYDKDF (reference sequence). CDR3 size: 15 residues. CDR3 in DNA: TGTGCCACCAGCAGCCCGGGTGCCCCGAACACTGAAGCTTTCTTT. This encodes CATSSPGAPNTEAFF.

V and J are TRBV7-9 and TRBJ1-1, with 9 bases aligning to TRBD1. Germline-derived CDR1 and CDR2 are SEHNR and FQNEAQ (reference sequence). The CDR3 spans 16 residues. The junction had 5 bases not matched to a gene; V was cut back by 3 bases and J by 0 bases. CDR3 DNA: TGTGCCAGCAGCTTGGTTACAGGGGGCCTGAACACTGAAGCTTTCTTT. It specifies CASSLVTGGLNTEAFF.

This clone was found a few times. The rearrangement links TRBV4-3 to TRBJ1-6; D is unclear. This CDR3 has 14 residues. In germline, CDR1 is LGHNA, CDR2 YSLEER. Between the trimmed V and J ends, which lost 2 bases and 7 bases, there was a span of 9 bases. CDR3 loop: CASSQTVHNSPLHF. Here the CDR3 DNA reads TGCGCCAGCAGCCAAACAGTCCACAATTCACCCCTCCACTTT.

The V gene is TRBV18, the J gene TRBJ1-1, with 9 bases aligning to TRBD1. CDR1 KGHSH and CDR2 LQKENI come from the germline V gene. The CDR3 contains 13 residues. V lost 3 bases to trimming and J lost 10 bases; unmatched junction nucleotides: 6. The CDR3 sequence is CASSPLPGQGAFF. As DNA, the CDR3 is TGTGCCAGCTCACCTCTACCGGGACAGGGAGCTTTCTTT.

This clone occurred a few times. In DNA, the CDR3 is TGCGCCAGCAAGCAAACGGGCGGGGGCGGACCCGGGGAGCTGTTTTTT. The encoded protein is CASKQTGGGGPGELFF. The chain links TRBV4-1 to TRBJ2-2, with D possibly matching TRBD2 (7 bases). This CDR3 comprises 16 residues. V gave up 7 bases and J gave up 6 bases, with 21 bases separating them. Per the germline V gene, CDR1 is MGHRA and CDR2 is YSYEKL.

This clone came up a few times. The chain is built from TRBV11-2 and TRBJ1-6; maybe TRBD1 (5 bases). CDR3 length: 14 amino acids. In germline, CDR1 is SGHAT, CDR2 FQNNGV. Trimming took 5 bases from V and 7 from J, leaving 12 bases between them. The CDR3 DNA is TGTGCCAGCAGCCCTGACAGTTCAAATTCACCCCTCCACTTT. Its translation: CASSPDSSNSPLHF.

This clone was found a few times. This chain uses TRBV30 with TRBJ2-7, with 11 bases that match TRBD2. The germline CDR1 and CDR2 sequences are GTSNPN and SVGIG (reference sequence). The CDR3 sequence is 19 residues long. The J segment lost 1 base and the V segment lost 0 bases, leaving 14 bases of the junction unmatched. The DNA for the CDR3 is TGTGCCTGGAGTGTAAAGGCAGGGAGCGGGACTAGCGGTTCCTACGAGCAGTACTTC. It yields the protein CAWSVKAGSGTSGSYEQYF. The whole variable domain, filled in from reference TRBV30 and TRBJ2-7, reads SQTIHQWPATLVQPVGSPLSLECTVEGTSNPNLYWYRQAAGRGLQLLFYSVGIGQISSEVPQNLSASRPQDRQFILSSKKLLLSDSGFYLCAWSVKAGSGTSGSYEQYFGPGTRLTVT.

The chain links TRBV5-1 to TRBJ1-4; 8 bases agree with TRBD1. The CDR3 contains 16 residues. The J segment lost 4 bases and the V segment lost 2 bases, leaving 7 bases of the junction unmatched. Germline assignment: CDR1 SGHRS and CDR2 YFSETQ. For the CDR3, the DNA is TGCGCCAGCAGCTTAGGGAGACAGGGGCGTAATGAAAAACTGTTTTTT. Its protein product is CASSLGRQGRNEKLFF. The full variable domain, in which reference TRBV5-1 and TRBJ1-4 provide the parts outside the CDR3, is KAGVTQTPRYLIKTRGQQVTLSCSPISGHRSVSWYQQTPGQGLQFLFEYFSETQRNKGNFPGRFSGRQFSNSRSEMNVSTLELGDSALYLCASSLGRQGRNEKLFFGSGTQLSVL.

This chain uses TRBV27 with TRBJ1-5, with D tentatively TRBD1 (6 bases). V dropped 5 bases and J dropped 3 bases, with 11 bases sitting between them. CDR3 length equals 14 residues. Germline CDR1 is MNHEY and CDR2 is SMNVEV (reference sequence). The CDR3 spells CASSPRTVNQPQHF. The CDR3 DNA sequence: TGTGCCAGCAGTCCCCGGACAGTCAATCAGCCCCAGCATTTT.

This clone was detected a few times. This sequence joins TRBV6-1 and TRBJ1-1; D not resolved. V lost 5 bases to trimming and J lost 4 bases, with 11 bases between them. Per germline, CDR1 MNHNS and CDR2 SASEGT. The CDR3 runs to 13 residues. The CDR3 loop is CASSLRSSTEAFF. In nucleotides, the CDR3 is TGTGCCAGCAGTCTGAGATCGAGCACTGAAGCTTTCTTT.

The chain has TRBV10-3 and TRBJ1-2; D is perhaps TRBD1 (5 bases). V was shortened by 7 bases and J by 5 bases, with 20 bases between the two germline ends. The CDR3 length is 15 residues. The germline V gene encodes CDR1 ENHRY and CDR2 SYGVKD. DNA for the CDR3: TGTGCCATCAACCCTGACAGTCTACCGGCTTATGGCTACACCTTC. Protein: CAINPDSLPAYGYTF.

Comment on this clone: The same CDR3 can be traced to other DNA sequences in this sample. CDR3 amino acids: CASSLPIGGDYGYTF. The CDR3 region has the DNA TGTGCCAGCAGTTTGCCCATCGGGGGGGATTATGGCTACACCTTC. The chain joins TRBV27 to TRBJ1-2; possible D gene TRBD1, 5 bases. The ends were cut back, 3 bases at V and 5 bases at J, with 16 bases in the middle. CDR1 is MNHEY, CDR2 SMNVEV, per germline (reference sequence). The CDR3 has 15 amino acids.

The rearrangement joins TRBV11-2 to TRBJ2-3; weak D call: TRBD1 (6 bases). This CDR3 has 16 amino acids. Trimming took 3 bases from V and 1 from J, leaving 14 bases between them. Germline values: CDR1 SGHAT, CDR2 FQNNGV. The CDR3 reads CASSFGQGSGTDTQYF. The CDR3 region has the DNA TGTGCCAGCAGCTTTGGGCAGGGGTCTGGCACAGATACGCAGTATTTT.

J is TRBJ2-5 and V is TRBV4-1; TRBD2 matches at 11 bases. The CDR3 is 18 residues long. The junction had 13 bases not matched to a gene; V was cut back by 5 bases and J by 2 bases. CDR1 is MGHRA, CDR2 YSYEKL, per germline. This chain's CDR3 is CASSKRASGGSLQETQYF. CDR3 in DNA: TGCGCCAGCAGCAAACGGGCTAGCGGGGGGTCACTGCAAGAGACCCAGTACTTC.

CDR3 amino acids: CAISTGTVNSYEQYF. CDR3 in DNA: TGTGCCATCAGCACCGGGACAGTTAACTCCTACGAGCAGTACTTC. The V gene is TRBV10-3, the J gene TRBJ2-7, with 7 bases that match TRBD1. This CDR3 has 15 residues. J lost 0 bases, V lost 6 bases, and 8 bases had no gene match. Per germline, CDR1 ENHRY and CDR2 SYGVKD.

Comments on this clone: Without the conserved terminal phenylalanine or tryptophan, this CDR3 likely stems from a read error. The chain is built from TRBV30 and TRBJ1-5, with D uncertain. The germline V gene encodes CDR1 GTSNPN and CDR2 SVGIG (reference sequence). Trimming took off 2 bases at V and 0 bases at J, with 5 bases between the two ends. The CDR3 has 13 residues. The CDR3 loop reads CAWSPSSNQPQHV. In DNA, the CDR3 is TGTGCCTGGAGTCCTAGTAGCAATCAGCCCCAGCATGTT.

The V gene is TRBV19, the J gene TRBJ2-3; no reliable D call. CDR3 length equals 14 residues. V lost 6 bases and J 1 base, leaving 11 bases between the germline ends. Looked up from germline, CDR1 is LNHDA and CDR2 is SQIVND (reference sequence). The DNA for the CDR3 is TGTGCCAGTAGAAGAGCGACGGGCACAGATACGCAGTATTTT. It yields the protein CASRRATGTDTQYF.

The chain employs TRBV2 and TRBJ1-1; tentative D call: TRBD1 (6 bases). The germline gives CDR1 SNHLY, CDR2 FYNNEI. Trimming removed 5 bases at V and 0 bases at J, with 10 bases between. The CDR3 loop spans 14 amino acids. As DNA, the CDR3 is TGTGCCAGCAGTAGGACAGACTTGAACACTGAAGCTTTCTTT. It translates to CASSRTDLNTEAFF.

The CDR3 coding sequence is TGTGCCAGTACTATGGGCCCGCGCTATGGCTACACCTTC. Amino acids: CASTMGPRYGYTF. The rearrangement links TRBV19 to TRBJ1-2; the D is unclear. Germline loops: CDR1 LNHDA, CDR2 SQIVND (reference sequence). The ends were cut back, 7 bases at V and 4 bases at J, with 13 bases in the middle. This CDR3 spans 13 amino acids.

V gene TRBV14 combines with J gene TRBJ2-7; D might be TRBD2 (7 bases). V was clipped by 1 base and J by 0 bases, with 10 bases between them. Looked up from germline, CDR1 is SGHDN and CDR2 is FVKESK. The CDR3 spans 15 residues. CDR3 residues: CASSQGRGPSYEQYF. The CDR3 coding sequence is TGTGCCAGCAGCCAAGGGCGGGGGCCCTCCTACGAGCAGTACTTC.

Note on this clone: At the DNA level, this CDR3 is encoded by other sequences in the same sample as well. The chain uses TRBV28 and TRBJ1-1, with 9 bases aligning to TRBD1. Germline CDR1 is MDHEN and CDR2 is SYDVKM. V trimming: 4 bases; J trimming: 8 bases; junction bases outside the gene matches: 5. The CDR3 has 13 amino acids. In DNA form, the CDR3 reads TGTGCCAGCAGTTCCCGGGACAGGGCGGAAGCTTTCTTT. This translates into CASSSRDRAEAFF.